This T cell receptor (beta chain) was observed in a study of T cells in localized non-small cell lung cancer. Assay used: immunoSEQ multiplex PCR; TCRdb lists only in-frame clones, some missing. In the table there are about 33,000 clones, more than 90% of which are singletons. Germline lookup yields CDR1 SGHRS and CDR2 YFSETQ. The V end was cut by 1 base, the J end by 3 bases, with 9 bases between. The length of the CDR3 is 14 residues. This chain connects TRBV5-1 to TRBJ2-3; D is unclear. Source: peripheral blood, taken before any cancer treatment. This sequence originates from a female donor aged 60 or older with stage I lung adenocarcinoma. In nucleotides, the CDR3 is TGCGCCAGCAGCTTGTACCAGGCTACAGATACGCAGTATTTT. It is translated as CASSLYQATDTQYF.